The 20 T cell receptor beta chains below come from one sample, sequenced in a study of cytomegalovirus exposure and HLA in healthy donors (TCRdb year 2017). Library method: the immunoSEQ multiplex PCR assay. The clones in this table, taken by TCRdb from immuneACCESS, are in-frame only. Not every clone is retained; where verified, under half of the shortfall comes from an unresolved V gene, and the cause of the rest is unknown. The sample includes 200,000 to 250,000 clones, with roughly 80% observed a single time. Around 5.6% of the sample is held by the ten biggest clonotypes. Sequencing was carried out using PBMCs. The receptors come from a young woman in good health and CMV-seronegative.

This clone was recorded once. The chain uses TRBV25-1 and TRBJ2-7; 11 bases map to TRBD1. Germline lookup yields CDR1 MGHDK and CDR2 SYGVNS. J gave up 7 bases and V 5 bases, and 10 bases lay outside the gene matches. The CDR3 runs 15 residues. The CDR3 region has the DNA TGTGCCAGCAGTACTCCGGACAGGGGGCGTTGGGAGCAGTACTTC. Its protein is CASSTPDRGRWEQYF.

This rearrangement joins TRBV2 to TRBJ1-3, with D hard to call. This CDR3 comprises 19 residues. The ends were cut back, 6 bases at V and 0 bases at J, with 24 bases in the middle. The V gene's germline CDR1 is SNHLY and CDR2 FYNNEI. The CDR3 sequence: CASRGTFVDGLLSGNTIYF. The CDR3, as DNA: TGTGCCAGCAGGGGAACTTTCGTCGACGGGCTTCTCTCTGGAAACACCATATATTTT.

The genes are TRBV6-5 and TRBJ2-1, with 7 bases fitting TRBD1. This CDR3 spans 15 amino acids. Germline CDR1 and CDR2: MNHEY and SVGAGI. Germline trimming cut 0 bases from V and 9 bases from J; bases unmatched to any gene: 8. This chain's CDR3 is CASSYSTTGSIEQFF. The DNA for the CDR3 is TGTGCCAGCAGTTACTCTACGACAGGGAGTATTGAGCAGTTCTTC.

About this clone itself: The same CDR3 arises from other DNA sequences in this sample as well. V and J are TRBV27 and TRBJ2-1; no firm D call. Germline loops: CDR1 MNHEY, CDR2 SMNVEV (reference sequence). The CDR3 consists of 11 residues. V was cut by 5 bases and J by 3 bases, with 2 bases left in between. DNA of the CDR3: TGTGCCAGCAGTCTCTACAATGAGCAGTTCTTC. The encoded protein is CASSLYNEQFF.

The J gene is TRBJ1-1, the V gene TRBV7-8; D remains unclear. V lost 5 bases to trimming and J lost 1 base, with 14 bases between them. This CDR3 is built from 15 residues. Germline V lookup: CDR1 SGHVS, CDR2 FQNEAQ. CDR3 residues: CASSAIGRQNTEAFF. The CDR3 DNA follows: TGTGCCAGCAGCGCGATCGGACGGCAGAACACTGAAGCTTTCTTT. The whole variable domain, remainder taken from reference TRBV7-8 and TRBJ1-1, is GAGVSQSPRYKVAKRGQDVALRCDPISGHVSLFWYQQALGQGPEFLTYFQNEAQLDKSGLPSDRFFAERPEGSVSTLKIQRTQQEDSAVYLCASSAIGRQNTEAFFGQGTRLTVV.

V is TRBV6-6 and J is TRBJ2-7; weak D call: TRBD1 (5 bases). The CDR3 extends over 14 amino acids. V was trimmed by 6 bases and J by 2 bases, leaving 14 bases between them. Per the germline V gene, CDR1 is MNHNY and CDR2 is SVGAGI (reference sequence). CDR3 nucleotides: TGTGCCAGCAGGGATCGGACACCCACCTACGAGCAGTACTTC. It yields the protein CASRDRTPTYEQYF.

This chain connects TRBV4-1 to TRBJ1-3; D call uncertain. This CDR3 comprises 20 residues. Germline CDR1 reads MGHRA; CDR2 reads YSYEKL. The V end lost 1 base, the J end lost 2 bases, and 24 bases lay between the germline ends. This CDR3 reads CASSQVSHLSTTGTGNTIYF. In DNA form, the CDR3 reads TGCGCCAGCAGCCAAGTGTCCCACCTATCTACTACGGGGACTGGAAACACCATATATTTT.

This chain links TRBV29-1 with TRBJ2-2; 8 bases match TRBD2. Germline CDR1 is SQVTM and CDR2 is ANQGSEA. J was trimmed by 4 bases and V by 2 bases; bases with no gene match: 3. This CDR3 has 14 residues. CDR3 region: CSVELAGITGELFF. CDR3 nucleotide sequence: TGCAGCGTTGAACTAGCGGGTATCACCGGGGAGCTGTTTTTT.

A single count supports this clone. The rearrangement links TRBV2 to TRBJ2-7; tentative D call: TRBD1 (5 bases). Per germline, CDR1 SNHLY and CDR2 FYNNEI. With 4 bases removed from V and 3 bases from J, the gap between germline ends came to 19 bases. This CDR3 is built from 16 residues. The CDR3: CASSAQPGLYGYEQYF. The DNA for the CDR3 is TGTGCCAGCAGTGCCCAGCCAGGGTTGTATGGCTACGAGCAGTACTTC.

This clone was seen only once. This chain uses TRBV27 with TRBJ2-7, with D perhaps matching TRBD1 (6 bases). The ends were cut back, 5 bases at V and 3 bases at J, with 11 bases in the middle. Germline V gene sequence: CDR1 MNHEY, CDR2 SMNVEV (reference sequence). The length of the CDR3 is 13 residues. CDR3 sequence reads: CASSRDIYYEQYF. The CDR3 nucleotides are TGTGCCAGCAGTCGGGACATATACTACGAGCAGTACTTC.

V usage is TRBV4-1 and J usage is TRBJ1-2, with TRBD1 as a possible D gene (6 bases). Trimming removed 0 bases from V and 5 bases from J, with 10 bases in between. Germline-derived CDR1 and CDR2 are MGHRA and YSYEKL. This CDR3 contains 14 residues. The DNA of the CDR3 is TGCGCCAGCAGCCAAGATCTACAGGGTTATGGCTACACCTTC. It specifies CASSQDLQGYGYTF.

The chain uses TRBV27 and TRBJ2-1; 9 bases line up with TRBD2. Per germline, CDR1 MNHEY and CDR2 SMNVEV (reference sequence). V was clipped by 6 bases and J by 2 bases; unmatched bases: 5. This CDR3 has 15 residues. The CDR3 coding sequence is TGTGCCAGCAGCACTCGACTAGCGGCCTACAATGAGCAGTTCTTC. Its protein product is CASSTRLAAYNEQFF.

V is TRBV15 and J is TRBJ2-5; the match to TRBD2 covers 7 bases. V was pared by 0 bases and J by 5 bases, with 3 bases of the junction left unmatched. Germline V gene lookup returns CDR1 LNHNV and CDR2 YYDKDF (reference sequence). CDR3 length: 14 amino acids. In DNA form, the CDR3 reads TGTGCCACCAGCAGAGATTTGGGAGGGGAGACCCAGTACTTC. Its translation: CATSRDLGGETQYF.

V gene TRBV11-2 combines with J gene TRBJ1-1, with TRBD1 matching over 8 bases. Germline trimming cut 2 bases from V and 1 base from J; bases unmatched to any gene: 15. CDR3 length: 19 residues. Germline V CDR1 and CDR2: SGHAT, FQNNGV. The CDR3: CASSLPPLDRARANTEAFF. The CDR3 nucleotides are TGTGCCAGCAGCTTACCTCCATTGGACAGGGCGCGTGCGAACACTGAAGCTTTCTTT.

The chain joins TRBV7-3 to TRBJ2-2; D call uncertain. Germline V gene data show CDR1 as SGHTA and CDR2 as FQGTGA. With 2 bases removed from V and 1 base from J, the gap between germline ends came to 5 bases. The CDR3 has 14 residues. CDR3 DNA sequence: TGTGCCAGCAGCTTATTACTGAACACCGGGGAGCTGTTTTTT. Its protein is CASSLLLNTGELFF. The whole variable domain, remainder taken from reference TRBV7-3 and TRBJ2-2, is GAGVSQTPSNKVTEKGKYVELRCDPISGHTALYWYRQSLGQGPEFLIYFQGTGAADDSGLPNDRFFAVRPEGSVSTLKIQRTERGDSAVYLCASSLLLNTGELFFGEGSRLTVL.

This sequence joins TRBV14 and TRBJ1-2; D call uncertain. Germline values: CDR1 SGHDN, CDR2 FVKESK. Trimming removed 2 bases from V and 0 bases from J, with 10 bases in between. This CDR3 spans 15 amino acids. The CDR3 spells CASSQLGRSNYGYTF. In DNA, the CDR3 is TGTGCCAGCAGCCAATTGGGCAGATCTAACTATGGCTACACCTTC.

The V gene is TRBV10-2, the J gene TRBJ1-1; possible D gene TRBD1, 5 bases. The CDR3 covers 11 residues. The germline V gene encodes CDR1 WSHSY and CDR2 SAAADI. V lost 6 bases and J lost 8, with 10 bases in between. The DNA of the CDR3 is TGCGCCAGCAGCGACCACAGGGAAGCTTTCTTT. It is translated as CASSDHREAFF.

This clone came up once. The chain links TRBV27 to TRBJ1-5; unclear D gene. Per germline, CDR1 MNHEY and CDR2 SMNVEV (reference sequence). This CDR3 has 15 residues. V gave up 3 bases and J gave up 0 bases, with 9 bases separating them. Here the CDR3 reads CASSFVRDSNQPQHF. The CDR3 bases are TGTGCCAGCAGTTTCGTCAGAGATAGCAATCAGCCCCAGCATTTT.

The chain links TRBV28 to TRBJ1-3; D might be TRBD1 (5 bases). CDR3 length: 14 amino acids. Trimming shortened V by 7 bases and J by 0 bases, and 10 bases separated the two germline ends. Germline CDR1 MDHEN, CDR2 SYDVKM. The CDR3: CASTPQGSGNTIYF. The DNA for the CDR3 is TGTGCCAGCACCCCGCAGGGCTCTGGAAACACCATATATTTT. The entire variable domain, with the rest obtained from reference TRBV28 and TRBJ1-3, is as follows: DVKVTQSSRYLVKRTGEKVFLECVQDMDHENMFWYRQDPGLGLRLIYFSYDVKMKEKGDIPEGYSVSREKKERFSLILESASTNQTSMYLCASTPQGSGNTIYFGEGSWLTVV.

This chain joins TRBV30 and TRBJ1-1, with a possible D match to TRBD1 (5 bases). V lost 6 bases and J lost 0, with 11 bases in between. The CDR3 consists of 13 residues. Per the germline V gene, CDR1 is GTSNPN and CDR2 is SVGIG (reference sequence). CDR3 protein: CACSREVNTEAFF. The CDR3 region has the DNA TGTGCCTGCTCCAGGGAAGTGAACACTGAAGCTTTCTTT. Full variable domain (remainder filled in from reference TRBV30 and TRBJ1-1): SQTIHQWPATLVQPVGSPLSLECTVEGTSNPNLYWYRQAAGRGLQLLFYSVGIGQISSEVPQNLSASRPQDRQFILSSKKLLLSDSGFYLCACSREVNTEAFFGQGTRLTVV.